Many counts were recorded for the clone carrying this T cell receptor (beta chain). Its matching antigen is unknown. For TCR, cDNA came from 5'RACE template switching, which added a universal primer site and UMIs. In TCRdb, the 5' RACE reads were re-called with MiXCR into one record per CDR3 protein. The table shows some 110,000 distinct CDR3 sequences, with 7.2% occurring only once. CDR3 length: 13 amino acids. CDR1 and CDR2 (germline): SGHRS, YFSETQ. Trimming pared 5 bases from V and 3 bases from J, leaving 11 bases between. The sample belongs to a study of T cells after yellow fever vaccination. Notes on the study in general: Clonotypes shared by both compartments, CD4 and CD8, made up a small share. A weaker but faster secondary response was observed, peaking on day 5 versus 15. There was a possibility that FACS-sorted repertoires contained abundant clonotypes contaminating from the bulk population.

Sequenced here: CD4+ T cells sorted from PBMCs, sampled roughly 45 days after the first yellow fever vaccination. The TCR comes from a young man who received the YFV17D yellow fever vaccine. The genes are TRBV5-1 and TRBJ2-5; unclear D gene. In DNA, the CDR3 is TGCGCCAGCAGATCGGGCTGGGAAGAGACCCAGTACTTC. Translation: CASRSGWEETQYF.